The rows below give T cell receptor beta chains drawn from one sample of a study of T cell changes during pregnancy in multiple sclerosis. The assay was immunoSEQ multiplex PCR, and TCRdb's table has in-frame clones only and misses some. Among over 30,000 clones listed, about 91% were seen once. Sample: CD4+ T cells from peripheral blood mononuclear cells, taken in the third trimester of pregnancy. The receptors shown here come from a female donor in good health, enrolled as a control in a pregnancy study. The CDR3 runs from the conserved cysteine through the conserved F or W. D genes are given only for firm matches.

CASSKPGQGDEQYF	TRBJ2-7	TRBD1	TRBV4-1
CATRRDSNSPLHF	TRBJ1-6	TRBD1	TRBV6-4
CASSPPGQVNYEQYF	TRBJ2-7	TRBD1	TRBV18
CASSLDPTGNSYEQYF	TRBJ2-7	TRBD1	TRBV7-3
CASTGQGYGNQPQHF	TRBJ1-5	TRBD1	TRBV19
CASSPQQQETQYF	TRBJ2-5	NA	TRBV18
CASTRLTGRTEAFF	TRBJ1-1	TRBD1	TRBV5-4
CASSLSPGHYGYTF	TRBJ1-2	NA	TRBV7-2
CASSLYGGGAPTDTQYF	TRBJ2-3	TRBD2	TRBV27
CAWSVWVAGEQETQYF	TRBJ2-5	TRBD2	TRBV30
CASSEPGAGANVLTF	TRBJ2-6	NA	TRBV6-1
CASSADSNYGYTF	TRBJ1-2	NA	TRBV9
CASRQTTGNYGYTF	TRBJ1-2	NA	TRBV7-8
CATSRVQGVEAFF	TRBJ1-1	NA	TRBV15
CASSPPNSNYGYTF	TRBJ1-2	NA	TRBV27
CASSKRGQGADTQYF	TRBJ2-3	NA	TRBV21-1
CASSARGGNTGELFF	TRBJ2-2	TRBD2	TRBV6-4
CASSLQNRGDGYTF	TRBJ1-2	TRBD1	TRBV5-6
CASSLDTGASNEKLFF	TRBJ1-4	TRBD1	TRBV5-1
CASSRERDHNEQFF	TRBJ2-1	TRBD2	TRBV4-3
CASSYPAQGEQFF	TRBJ2-1	TRBD1	TRBV6-5
CATEQTEGKGFGGELFF	TRBJ2-2	NA	TRBV7-9
CSGGTSGGDTQYF	TRBJ2-3	TRBD2	TRBV29-1
CASIRETSTDTQYF	TRBJ2-3	NA	TRBV11-2